The 24 T cell receptor beta chains listed next were all sequenced from one sample in a study of low-dose radiotherapy and immunotherapy resistance in tumors. TRAV- and TRBV-specific primers were used for first-strand cDNA, which covered alpha and beta chains. The authors amplified TCRs for around 20 PCR cycles with a constant-region primer and a V-primer adapter. TCRdb independently ran MiXCR on the reads; one entry per CDR3 protein. Here the sample spans 80,000 to 90,000 distinct CDR3 sequences, 18% being singletons. The time point is: before trial treatment. The sample consisted of PBMCs, taken before treatment. The receptors were gathered from a male donor with prostate cancer.

This clonotype was picked up many times. The V call is TRBV6-5, the J call TRBJ2-1; 11 bases line up with TRBD2. Per the germline V gene, CDR1 is MNHEY and CDR2 is SVGAGI. V trimming: 5 bases; J trimming: 4 bases; junction bases outside the gene matches: 7. The CDR3 totals 16 residues. The CDR3 sequence: CASSSSSGGNYNEQFF. The CDR3, as DNA: TGTGCCAGCAGTAGTTCTAGCGGGGGGAATTACAATGAGCAGTTCTTC.

This clonotype was recorded many times. CDR3 DNA sequence: TGTGCCAGCAGCTTAGGGGACAGGGGAGGAAATCAGCCCCAGCATTTT. This codes for CASSLGDRGGNQPQHF. The chain employs TRBV7-9 and TRBJ1-5, with TRBD1 identical over 10 bases. Germline V gives CDR1 SEHNR, CDR2 FQNEAQ (reference sequence). There are 16 residues in the CDR3. The junction had 4 bases not matched to a gene; V was cut back by 1 base and J by 4 bases.

Many counts were recorded for this clonotype. The rearrangement joins TRBV20-1 to TRBJ2-7, with D possibly matching TRBD1 (6 bases). Per germline, CDR1 DFQATT and CDR2 SNEGSKA (reference sequence). V lost 1 base and J 5 bases, leaving 9 bases between the germline ends. The CDR3 loop spans 12 amino acids. The CDR3 sequence is CSARVYRDEQYF. The CDR3 coding sequence is TGCAGTGCTAGAGTGTACAGGGACGAGCAGTACTTC.

Regarding this clonotype: This is likely an artifact of a read error, given a far larger clone one base away. The chain combines TRBV11-2 with TRBJ2-1; D call uncertain. The CDR3 consists of 15 residues. With 5 bases removed from V and 4 bases from J, the gap between germline ends came to 15 bases. Per the germline V gene, CDR1 is SGHAT and CDR2 is FQNNGV. The CDR3 nucleotides are TGTGCCAGCAGCGACGGACGGGCCCTGTACAATGAGCAGTTCTTC. It specifies CASSDGRALYNEQFF.

The chain has TRBV7-6 and TRBJ1-2; 9 bases agree with TRBD1. The CDR3 has 14 residues. The germline V gene encodes CDR1 SGHVS and CDR2 FNYEAQ. With V trimmed by 5 bases and J by 5 bases, 6 bases remained unmatched. CDR3 sequence reads: CASSPPGTGYGYTF. CDR3 nucleotides: TGTGCCAGCAGCCCCCCCGGGACAGGGTATGGCTACACCTTC. Combining the CDR3 with reference TRBV7-6 and TRBJ1-2 gives the whole variable domain GAGVSQSPRYKVTKRGQDVALRCDPISGHVSLYWYRQALGQGPEFLTYFNYEAQQDKSGLPNDRFSAERPEGSISTLTIQRTEQRDSAMYRCASSPPGTGYGYTFGSGTRLTVV.

The sample holds many counts of this clonotype. The chain employs TRBV4-1 and TRBJ1-4; D may be TRBD1 (5 bases). V was cut by 1 base and J by 0 bases, with 12 bases left in between. Germline V gene lookup returns CDR1 MGHRA and CDR2 YSYEKL. There are 17 residues in the CDR3. CDR3 sequence: CASSQAPQGATNEKLFF. The CDR3 nucleotides are TGCGCCAGCAGCCAAGCCCCCCAAGGGGCAACTAATGAAAAACTGTTTTTT.

The V gene is TRBV7-2, the J gene TRBJ1-1, with a tentative D call TRBD1 (6 bases). Germline CDR1 reads SGHTA; CDR2 reads FQGNSA. The CDR3 is 14 amino acids. V was shortened by 5 bases and J by 5 bases, with 15 bases between the two germline ends. The chain's CDR3 is CASSPGQWGTEAFF. The CDR3 DNA reads as TGTGCCAGCAGCCCCGGACAGTGGGGAACTGAAGCTTTCTTT.

Ten or more counts support this clonotype. The chain has TRBV7-9 and TRBJ1-4; D gene unclear. V shed 5 bases and J shed 4 bases, with 11 bases lying between them. CDR1 is SEHNR, CDR2 FQNEAQ, per germline (reference sequence). This CDR3 comprises 14 residues. CDR3 DNA sequence: TGTGCCAGCAGCCCCCAGCTGGGTAATGAAAAACTGTTTTTT. It specifies CASSPQLGNEKLFF.

This sequence joins TRBV9 and TRBJ1-2; D is unresolved. The CDR3 totals 13 residues. V gave up 0 bases and J gave up 8 bases, with 11 bases separating them. Germline CDR1 reads SGDLS; CDR2 reads YYNGEE. The CDR3 DNA reads as TGTGCCAGCAGCGTAGATCGTCGGTCGGGCTACACCTTC. Translation gives CASSVDRRSGYTF.

The chain uses TRBV3-1 and TRBJ1-5, with unresolved D. V lost 4 bases to trimming and J lost 3 bases, with 7 bases between them. CDR3 size: 13 residues. Per the germline V gene, CDR1 is LGHDT and CDR2 is YNNKEL (reference sequence). The CDR3 loop is CASSPYLNQPQHF. As DNA, the CDR3 is TGTGCCAGCAGCCCATACCTCAATCAGCCCCAGCATTTT.

Ten or more counts support this clonotype. The rearrangement uses TRBV4-1 and TRBJ1-6; TRBD1 might be the D (6 bases). The germline V gene encodes CDR1 MGHRA and CDR2 YSYEKL. Trimming stripped 1 base from V and 6 bases from J, with 10 bases between. The CDR3 sequence is 15 residues long. This chain's CDR3 is CASSQGTVRNSPLHF. For the CDR3, the DNA is TGCGCCAGCAGCCAAGGGACAGTTCGTAATTCACCCCTCCACTTT.

This clonotype was recorded at least ten times. The chain combines TRBV11-1 with TRBJ2-5; D not resolved. CDR3 size: 13 residues. V was shortened by 5 bases and J by 4 bases, with 11 bases between the two germline ends. Germline V gene data show CDR1 as SGHAT and CDR2 as FQDESV (reference sequence). CDR3 in amino acids: CASSNSLRETQYF. The CDR3 bases are TGTGCCAGCAGCAATTCTCTCCGAGAGACCCAGTACTTC.

This clonotype appeared many times. The chain links TRBV4-1 to TRBJ1-2, with D unclear. Trimming took 1 base from V and 0 from J, leaving 9 bases between them. The CDR3 extends over 15 amino acids. Germline CDR1 is MGHRA and CDR2 is YSYEKL. This CDR3 reads CASSQVVLSNYGYTF. DNA for the CDR3: TGCGCCAGCAGCCAAGTAGTACTATCTAACTATGGCTACACCTTC.

This clonotype came up many times. The V and J genes are TRBV30 and TRBJ2-7, with 7 bases identical to TRBD1. The CDR3 is 13 amino acids. From germline, CDR1 is GTSNPN and CDR2 SVGIG (reference sequence). With V trimmed by 0 bases and J by 6 bases, 5 bases remained unmatched. CDR3 protein: CAWSVYRGREQYF. The DNA for the CDR3 is TGTGCCTGGAGTGTCTACAGGGGACGCGAGCAGTACTTC.

V is TRBV6-5 and J is TRBJ2-1, with TRBD2 identical over 11 bases. J lost 9 bases, V lost 7 bases, and 8 bases had no gene match. The CDR3 sequence is 14 residues long. The germline gives CDR1 MNHEY, CDR2 SVGAGI. DNA of the CDR3: TGTGCCAGCAAGACTAGCGGGGCCAGAGGTGAGCAGTTCTTC. It specifies CASKTSGARGEQFF.

The V call is TRBV10-2, the J call TRBJ2-1; D is tentatively TRBD1 or TRBD2 (5 bases each). The CDR3 is 17 residues long. Between the trimmed V and J ends, which lost 7 bases and 5 bases, there was a span of 24 bases. Germline loops: CDR1 WSHSY, CDR2 SAAADI. The CDR3 protein is CASTPSIARGANNEQFF. CDR3 nucleotides: TGCGCCAGCACTCCCTCAATTGCCCGAGGGGCGAACAATGAGCAGTTCTTC.

This clonotype has at least ten counts. V is TRBV5-1 and J is TRBJ2-2; 13 nucleotides align to TRBD2. With 4 bases clipped from V and 6 bases from J, the junction kept 6 bases outside the gene matches. CDR3 length: 16 residues. Germline assignment: CDR1 SGHRS and CDR2 YFSETQ. CDR3 in DNA: TGCGCCAGCAGCGGGGGGACTAGCGGGGTGTCCGGGGAGCTGTTTTTT. This sequence encodes CASSGGTSGVSGELFF.

This clonotype was recorded many times. The genes are TRBV7-2 and TRBJ2-2; D is uncertain. CDR1 SGHTA and CDR2 FQGNSA come from the germline V gene. V lost 1 base and J lost 6, with 9 bases in between. This CDR3 is 14 amino acids long. The CDR3 region has the DNA TGTGCCAGCAGCTTAGTTCCCAGCCCCGGGGAGCTGTTTTTT. Translating it yields CASSLVPSPGELFF.

A note on this clonotype: It is likely a read error: a sequence one base away is far more abundant. This chain uses TRBV6-8 with TRBJ1-1; D is perhaps TRBD1 (5 bases). The CDR3 is made up of 16 amino acids. CDR1 and CDR2 from the germline V gene are MNHGY and SAAAGT. This chain's CDR3 is CTSRLSIMTVNTEAFF. The CDR3 DNA sequence: TGTACCAGCAGACTTTCCATTATGACAGTGAACACTGAAGCTTTCTTT.

This clonotype appeared a single time. The chain uses TRBV12-3 or TRBV12-4 and TRBJ2-7, with 9 bases fitting TRBD2. CDR3 length: 19 amino acids. Trimming took 3 bases from V and 4 from J; bases not matched to a gene: 19. The CDR3 coding sequence is TGTGCCAGCAGTTTTAGCGGGGGCTCGGCGGACATAAGTCTATACGAGCAGTACTTC. It encodes CASSFSGGSADISLYEQYF.

This clonotype was observed many times. This chain connects TRBV3-1 to TRBJ2-3, with no clear D. Germline V lookup: CDR1 LGHDT, CDR2 YNNKEL (reference sequence). There are 13 residues in the CDR3. V was trimmed by 3 bases and J by 8 bases, leaving 12 bases between them. CDR3 sequence reads: CASSHSRRATQYF. The CDR3 region has the DNA TGTGCCAGCAGCCATAGTCGACGAGCTACGCAGTATTTT.

The table lists this clonotype with a few counts. The V gene is TRBV6-5, the J gene TRBJ1-2; TRBD1 agrees at 8 bases. CDR3 size: 14 residues. J gave up 6 bases and V 7 bases, and 10 bases lay outside the gene matches. Germline CDR1 MNHEY, CDR2 SVGAGI. This CDR3 is CASTRTGKSDGYTF. As DNA, the CDR3 is TGTGCCAGCACCAGGACAGGGAAGTCTGATGGCTACACCTTC.

The gene calls are TRBV3-1 and TRBJ1-5, with a tentative D call TRBD1 (6 bases). Trimming removed 4 bases at V and 9 bases at J, with 19 bases between. The CDR3 runs 15 residues. Germline CDR1 reads LGHDT; CDR2 reads YNNKEL (reference sequence). This CDR3 is CASSLGTSFTGPQHF. The CDR3, as DNA: TGTGCCAGCAGCCTCGGGACAAGCTTTACGGGGCCCCAGCATTTT.

This clonotype was detected many times. This chain connects TRBV12-3 or TRBV12-4 to TRBJ1-1; TRBD1 aligns across 9 bases. This CDR3 has 13 amino acids. V shed 6 bases and J 4 bases; nucleotides not matched to a gene: 3. CDR3 DNA sequence: TGTGCCAGCAGCTTACAGGGGGCCACTGAAGCTTTCTTT. It yields the protein CASSLQGATEAFF.